This T cell receptor (beta chain) was sequenced in a study of glioma-infiltrating T cells. Germline loops: CDR1 MGHRA, CDR2 YSYEKL. CDR3 length: 15 residues. Trimming took 1 base from V and 0 from J, leaving 10 bases between them. Amplification of TCR alpha and beta CDR3 regions from RNA used iRepertoire nested multiplex PCR. TCRdb called the multiplex PCR reads again in MiXCR, with one record for every CDR3 protein. The sample consists of approximately 88,000 distinct CDR3 sequences, about 23% of them appearing once. This clonotype was recorded at least ten times. The source is a human donor with low-grade glioma or glioblastoma, undergoing nonglioma brain surgery, or in good health (not recorded which). The chain combines TRBV4-1 with TRBJ2-7; the D is unclear. The sequencing input was glioma tissue, nonneoplastic brain tissue, or PBMCs (not recorded which). The CDR3 loop reads CASSQVARSSYEQYF. CDR3 in DNA: TGCGCCAGCAGCCAAGTCGCGCGGAGCTCCTACGAGCAGTACTTC.